This T cell receptor (beta chain) was observed in a study of T cell changes during pregnancy in multiple sclerosis. Generated by immunoSEQ multiplex PCR, the TCRdb table keeps only in-frame clones and is missing some. The sample consists of approximately 50,000 clones, about 91% of them appearing once. The germline V gene has CDR1 SGHNT and CDR2 YYREEE (reference sequence). CDR3 length equals 14 residues. V shed 4 bases and J shed 4 bases, with 15 bases lying between them. Sequenced material: CD8+ T cells from peripheral blood mononuclear cells, taken after pregnancy. V gene TRBV5-4 combines with J gene TRBJ2-7; D possibly corresponds to TRBD2 (7 bases). This receptor was taken from a female donor with multiple sclerosis, enrolled in a pregnancy study. CDR3 sequence: CASSPGRGAYEQYF. The CDR3 DNA is TGTGCCAGCAGCCCCGGACGGGGGGCTTACGAGCAGTACTTC.